This T cell receptor (beta chain) appears in the sequencing data of a study of T cells in Graves' hyperthyroidism and ophthalmopathy. Germline loops: CDR1 SEHNR, CDR2 FQNEAQ (reference sequence). The CDR3 runs 12 residues. Trimming left V 2 bases short and J 7 bases short, with 7 bases between. RNA transcripts provided the source from which TCR beta CDR3 regions were amplified. The HTBI primer set served for first-round RT-PCR of the TCR CDR3. TCRdb re-called the multiplex PCR reads through MiXCR, storing one row per CDR3 protein. The table lists around 500,000 distinct CDR3 sequences, about 16% of them singletons, with 25% to 35% in the top ten. This clonotype was picked up a small number of times.

Material: blood. V gene TRBV7-9 combines with J gene TRBJ2-3, with unresolved D. The clonotype originates from a woman younger than 45 with Graves' ophthalmopathy. CDR3 nucleotides: TGTGCCAGCAGCTTAACGGAAAATACGCAGTATTTT. Amino acids: CASSLTENTQYF.